A selection of T cell receptor beta chains follows, all from one sample in a study of somatic mutations in cytotoxic T cells in rheumatoid arthritis. Method: immunoSEQ multiplex PCR; TCRdb's copy keeps in-frame clones and lacks some. The profile covers about 4,200 clones, with 89% appearing a single time and roughly 29% taken by the ten largest. The material sequenced was CD8+ T cells sorted from blood. All receptors derive from a woman in her sixties or seventies with rheumatoid arthritis. Both conserved end residues are part of each CDR3. Only some rows state a clone size, as once, few, many or a class for expanded clones.

TRBJ1-6 | NA | TRBV6-1 | CASSVSVMDRGSQRQIPLHF
TRBJ1-1 | NA | TRBV19 | CASSIDRSRQAFF
TRBJ2-7 | NA | TRBV19 | CASSMGLAGRYEQYF
TRBJ2-3 | NA | TRBV2 | CAGIQNTDTQYF
TRBJ2-7 | NA | TRBV6-5 | CASSPRTGGYEQYF
TRBJ2-3 | NA | TRBV11-3 | CASSPSTASSTDTQYF
TRBJ2-7 | NA | TRBV5-6 | CASSYIHSGAFYEQYF
TRBJ1-2 | once | TRBV5-4 | CASSGRTGTNGYTF
TRBJ1-2 | NA | TRBV9 | CASSVVGQNYGYTF
TRBJ2-5 | NA | TRBV27 | CASSLYALQGVGQETQYF
TRBJ2-7 | NA | TRBV7-3 | CASSLDSTYEQYF
TRBJ1-5 | NA | TRBV4-1 | CASSQGQGTNQPQHF